This record looks at one T cell receptor (beta chain) sequence and its context. Reverse transcription of roughly 0.5 to 1 ug RNA was performed with random hexamers. TCR beta CDR3 was amplified by immunoSEQ multiplex PCR. This amplification extended across 54 Vbeta and 13 Jbeta segments. One entry per CDR3 protein results from TCRdb running MiXCR on the immunoSEQ multiplex PCR reads. Seen here are around 110,000 distinct CDR3 sequences, around 96% observed once, and the top ten hold less than 0.15%. The length of the CDR3 is 12 residues. The germline CDR1 and CDR2 sequences are MNHNY and SVGAGI (reference sequence). After removal of 6 bases from V and 7 bases from J, the junction contained 5 bases not matched to a gene. The entry originates in a study of CD8 T cells in Susac syndrome.

This TCR was sampled from a human donor with Susac syndrome. J is TRBJ1-2 and V is TRBV6-6; 7 bases agree with TRBD1. Material: CD4+ T cells from PBMCs. This chain's CDR3 is CASRPYRGGYTF. In nucleotides, the CDR3 is TGTGCCAGCAGGCCCTACAGGGGTGGCTACACCTTC.